The text below deals with one TCR beta chain. The clone's antigen remains unknown. No per-base quality is available; no much larger clone lies one base away. Receptor libraries were prepared by the immunoSEQ multiplex PCR assay. The multiplex PCR relied on a mix of 60 forward primers for TCR Vbeta segments and 13 reverse primers for TCR Jbeta segments. Amplification of the CDR3 region of rearranged TCR beta genes was performed with a multiplex PCR assay on genomic DNA. Amplified TCR beta libraries were sequenced as 87-base-pair reads on the Illumina HiSeq System. The published analysis was carried out like this. A later analysis tallied tens of millions of unique TCR beta chains across the roughly 610 repertoires, and about 10 million of those chains were shared by two or more donors. Raw reads were error-corrected and collapsed into unique sequences with a nearest-neighbor algorithm that merged closely related sequences to remove PCR and sequencing errors. Alignment of CDR3 sequences to IMGT reference sequences was used to assign V, D and J gene segments. For a sequence to be retained, at least a six-nucleotide match to both a V gene segment and a J gene segment was required. A rearrangement was called productive if the CDR3 had no stop codons and remained in frame with V and J, and every other rearrangement was called non-productive. Following IMGT convention, CDR3 was defined as the stretch from the second conserved V-encoded cysteine up to the conserved J-encoded phenylalanine. In an earlier analysis of just under 600 of the donors, sequences lacking an unambiguous match to a single V gene segment were excluded. An earlier analysis of several hundred of the donors classified V segments as functional when productive rearrangements were above 56.7% and as segregating when the standard deviation between donors was above 5%. A statistical classification framework was built for diagnosing cytomegalovirus status from the catalog of TCR beta chain sequences. V and J gene assignment, in a later analysis, came from comparing TCR nucleotide sequences with IMGT/GENE-DB human TR gene sequences. A later analysis assigned CDR3 sequences and most-parsimonious VDJ recombination scenarios with the TCRdist pipeline. In a later analysis, each TCR beta chain was defined by its CDR3 amino acid sequence together with its V-gene family, and reads without a unique V-gene family were excluded. In a later analysis, fewer than 600 highly shared, low-generation-probability nucleotide sequences were removed to address suspected cross-contamination and a sequencing artifact. In a later analysis, a clonal expansion index for each public chain was calculated from normalized within-repertoire ranks of inferred template counts. Generation probabilities in a later analysis came from a VDJ recombination model fitted to out-of-frame rearrangements, and those results were checked against IGoR. A later analysis scored TCR-TCR, TCR-HLA and TCR-CMV co-occurrence with hypergeometric tests, applying a repertoire-size bias correction to TCR pairs. A later analysis estimated false discovery rates by permuting HLA or CMV assignments 20 times. In a later analysis, co-occurring TCRs were grouped with DBSCAN, and TCRdist sequence similarity was added when clustering was performed within HLA-allele-positive subsets. Repertoires with fewer than 30,000 or more than 120,000 public chains, plus five repertoires with anomalous nucleotide sharing, were excluded from co-occurrence clustering. This is the immuneACCESS table as TCRdb keeps it, with only in-frame sequences that have V and J called. A part of the clones is gone; compared with another copy, unresolved V genes explain less than half, and the rest is unexplained. From that table come the V and J calls and clone size; the DNA was used to work out D and trimming. The sample table shows 64,000 or so clones, and 70% are seen once. The ten most abundant clones make up around a tenth of the sample.

These data belong to a study of cytomegalovirus exposure and HLA in healthy donors (dated by TCRdb to 2016 to 2017). Concerning the study at large: According to an earlier analysis of 587 of the donors, 200 million or so T cells yielded 95 million to 140 million unique TCR beta sequences and roughly 280 Gb of sequence data. An early release covering 500 to 750 HLA-typed donors comprised about 320 gigabases of sequencing data and roughly 86 million unique TCR sequences. Of the roughly 400 genotyped donors, around 81% fell in the genetic ancestry cluster associated with self-reported Caucasian donors. The study aimed to test whether signatures of past pathogen exposure could be identified by cataloging public T cell receptors. Using immunosequencing, the study profiled T cell repertoires from 550 to 750 subjects and related those repertoires to cytomegalovirus serostatus. A separate validation cohort of more than 100 different subjects was used in addition to the approximately 640-subject first cohort. To predict cytomegalovirus infection status, the study combined high-throughput TCR immunosequencing, statistical association of individual TCRs with disease status, and machine learning. A later analysis re-analyzed previously published TCR beta repertoires from 660 or so donors and added high-resolution HLA genotyping to study TCR occurrence patterns. In the later analysis, no new phenotypic data were used to find candidate immune exposures; instead, reliance was placed on TCR beta sequences and their occurrence across donors. In an earlier analysis of 587 of the donors, high-throughput TCR beta sequencing was used to judge whether each TCR beta V gene segment behaved as functional or pseudogenic. Alongside the repertoire data, information on donor age, sex, ethnicity and CMV serostatus was compiled. A later genetic analysis took genome-wide SNP genotypes for 398 of the 666 donors and used that subset as a discovery cohort. Every discovery cohort repertoire had been produced on one sequencing platform. HLA typing covered class I and class II loci at four-digit resolution. The number of typed donors differed by locus: roughly 629-640 for A, B, C, DRB1 and DQB1; 522 for DQA1; some 610 for DPA1; and about 450 for DPB1. Four or five DR-DQ haplotypes were handled as single units for association and clustering, since linkage in the cohort was strong. Among roughly 400 genotyped donors of the cohort, an average of about 240,000 unique TCR beta nucleotide sequences were sequenced per donor, roughly a sixth of them non-productive. What the research found in general, with its limitations: Some IMGT-functional V segments, including TRBV6-2 and TRBV6-3, could not be distinguished by the 87-base-pair reads and were therefore excluded. A later analysis associated 16,951 TCR beta sequences with specific HLA alleles at a false discovery rate of 0.05. In vitro tests confirmed that a few of the cytomegalovirus-associated TCR beta chains recognize cytomegalovirus antigens. It was suggested by the authors that the approach could potentially be generalized to other disease states and immunological phenotypes. In both the original and validation cohorts, the classifier was reported to diagnose cytomegalovirus status with high specificity and sensitivity. A later genetic analysis reported fewer N-insertions in productive TCRs among donors in an Asian-associated ancestry cluster than the roughly 650-donor mean. A further reported finding was that TCR beta sequences accurately predicted the HLA-A and HLA-B alleles for most subjects in the first cohort. A group of highly shared sequence variants was considered likely to be a technical artifact of the sequencing pipeline. According to a later analysis, TCR association rates differed among HLA loci, with DRB1 alleles showing the most associated TCRs and HLA-C alleles showing the fewest. Because some donors lacked HLA typing at each locus, the association tests relied only on the typed subset. A total of roughly 160 TCR beta chains were listed by the study as associated with cytomegalovirus. V-gene and J-gene trimming of TCR beta chains was associated with a missense DCLRE1C variant in a later genetic analysis, and the association was replicated in an independent cohort. Sequencing depth was assumed to be roughly uniform across donors in the presence/absence analyses, though that assumption may not hold. According to a later analysis, parvovirus B19, influenza, CMV and Epstein-Barr virus appeared linked to several top co-occurrence clusters. Correlated functional status among segregating V segments might be attributable to linkage disequilibrium, but an unknown experimental factor could not be ruled out. In a later analysis, HLA-associated TCR beta chains showed more clonal expansion and lower generation probabilities than non-associated chains that were equally common. While some public TCRs were present in many individuals, most TCR sequences turned up only very rarely across donors. A later analysis found that most CMV-associated TCR beta chains appeared HLA-restricted, with HLA associations seemingly driven largely by CMV exposure. The cohort was sequenced for TCR beta chains only, and without alpha or paired-chain data the features that could be detected were limited. The only immune exposure information available for the cohort was CMV serostatus. When HLA alleles, especially DR and DQ, strongly co-occurred, TCR associations were difficult to assign to individual alleles. Because counts were too low, more than 15 rarely observed V segments, including chromosome 9 orphons, were left out of the earlier analysis of some 640 of the donors. In an earlier analysis of a few hundred of the donors, most TCR beta V segments were observed in productive rearrangements about 87% or about 30% of the time, broadly matching IMGT annotations.

CDR1 SQVTM and CDR2 ANQGSEA were looked up in the germline V gene. The CDR3 contains 16 residues, cysteine and phenylalanine counted. Only the CDR3 region is kept as DNA, spanning 48 bases read in frame from base 1. Relative to germline, V is missing 0 bases and J is missing 4 bases, with 11 bases of the junction outside any gene match. The cohort was made up of around 720 healthy bone marrow donors. All cohort members were sampled while nominally healthy, although unrecorded immune exposures were likely present. The donor was CMV seropositive and was included in the group of 289 seropositive cohort members. Every donor gave a peripheral blood sample, and the peripheral blood mononuclear cells from that sample were used for TCR beta sequencing. Genomic DNA extraction from the blood cell samples was performed with the Qiagen DNeasy Blood Extraction Kit.

The sequencing sample was made of PBMCs. The sequence derives from a woman aged 45-59 years in good health and CMV-seropositive. The chain couples TRBV29-1 to TRBJ1-1; the junction holds 7 bases that match TRBD1. The nucleotide sequence reads as follows: TGCAGCGTTGAAGATCTAAGGGGGCTTAGGAGCACTGAAGCTTTCTTT. The translation is CSVEDLRGLRSTEAFF.